One sample yielded the 6 T cell receptor beta chains listed below, sequenced in a study of Graves' ophthalmopathy and Graves' hyperthyroidism. Beta-chain TCR CDR3 regions were amplified from RNA transcripts. First-round RT-PCR with HTBI primers preceded a second-round multiplex PCR. TCRdb passed the multiplex PCR reads through MiXCR, listing each CDR3 protein once. The table lists about 400,000 distinct CDR3 sequences, less than 20% of them singletons, with roughly 7% in the top ten. Sequences were obtained from peripheral blood. The source of these receptors is a woman under 30 with stable Graves' hyperthyroidism.

This clonotype was seen a handful of times. V gene TRBV6-1 combines with J gene TRBJ1-1; TRBD1 might be the D (6 bases). The CDR3 totals 17 residues. The germline V gene has CDR1 MNHNS and CDR2 SASEGT. The germline V and J ends were trimmed by 7 bases and 5 bases, with 26 bases remaining between them. The CDR3 DNA follows: TGTGCCAGCAAATCAGCGGTTGGGGGCCCCGTAGGTACTGAAGCTTTCTTT. Protein sequence: CASKSAVGGPVGTEAFF.

This chain connects TRBV6-1 to TRBJ1-2; 10 nucleotides match TRBD1. The CDR3 is made up of 14 amino acids. Per germline, CDR1 MNHNS and CDR2 SASEGT. With V trimmed by 1 base and J by 8 bases, 4 bases remained unmatched. The CDR3, as DNA: TGTGCCAGCAGTGAAGACGGGACAGGGGTCGGCTACACCTTC. Its translation: CASSEDGTGVGYTF.

Ten or more counts support this clonotype. The chain links TRBV12-3 or TRBV12-4 to TRBJ2-2, with D unclear. V was cut by 7 bases and J by 1 base, with 7 bases left in between. This CDR3 spans 13 amino acids. The DNA for the CDR3 is TGTGCCAGCACCAAGCTGAACACCGGGGAGCTGTTTTTT. This translates into CASTKLNTGELFF.

This clonotype was recorded a few times. The rearrangement joins TRBV2 to TRBJ2-5, with a possible D match to TRBD2 (7 bases). The length of the CDR3 is 15 residues. Germline-derived CDR1 and CDR2 are SNHLY and FYNNEI. V was shortened by 5 bases and J by 5 bases, with 18 bases between the two germline ends. Written as DNA, the CDR3 is TGTGCCAGCAGTACCCCTGGTCGGGGGGCCGAGACCCAGTACTTC. Its protein product is CASSTPGRGAETQYF.

As for this clonotype: The germline gene is not matched at one end of the junction; a read error may be the cause. The gene calls are TRBV6-7 and TRBJ1-5; a weak D match, TRBD1 (5 bases). TRBV6-7 is an ORF; its function is uncertain. This CDR3 has 15 residues. This chain's CDR3 is CTRIQCPRDNQPQHF. CDR3 nucleotide sequence: TGTACCAGAATTCAATGTCCCAGGGACAATCAGCCCCAGCATTTT.

CDR3 sequence: CASIPRGGTQETQYF. The DNA for the CDR3 is TGTGCCAGCATTCCTCGGGGGGGGACCCAAGAGACCCAGTACTTC. V and J are TRBV7-8 and TRBJ2-5; 8 nucleotides align to TRBD2. Germline CDR1 is SGHVS and CDR2 is FQNEAQ. This CDR3 is built from 15 residues. J was trimmed by 1 base and V by 7 bases; bases with no gene match: 8.